The rows below give T cell receptor beta chains drawn from one sample of a study of blood T cell repertoires in COVID-19. Clones were sequenced by immunoSEQ multiplex PCR, and TCRdb holds only the in-frame ones, with some missing. The repertoire has tens of thousands of clones, more than 60% of them found once; the top ten carry under 30%. The sample comprised peripheral blood. The source of these receptors is a human donor in a cohort sampled during active COVID-19. Each CDR3 is given with its conserved first and last residue. Fields, in order: clone size, D gene, J gene, V gene, CDR3 protein, CDR3 DNA. D genes are given only for firm matches. Rows give clone size only sometimes, using once, few, many, or a class for an expanded clone.

clone size: -
D gene: TRBD2
J gene: TRBJ2-2
V gene: TRBV5-4
CDR3 protein: CASSREKTSGNGELFF
CDR3 DNA: TGTGCCAGCAGTAGGGAAAAGACTAGCGGGAATGGGGAGCTGTTTTTT

clone size: -
D gene: -
J gene: TRBJ2-7
V gene: TRBV5-6
CDR3 protein: CATQRNGYEQYF
CDR3 DNA: TGTGCCACCCAGAGGAATGGGTACGAGCAGTACTTC

clone size: -
D gene: TRBD1
J gene: TRBJ1-1
V gene: TRBV4-3
CDR3 protein: CASSQDYRGVTEAFF
CDR3 DNA: TGCGCCAGCAGCCAAGATTACAGGGGGGTGACTGAAGCTTTCTTT

clone size: -
D gene: TRBD1
J gene: TRBJ1-3
V gene: TRBV9
CDR3 protein: CASSGGQGSRNTIYF
CDR3 DNA: TGTGCCAGCAGCGGTGGACAGGGTTCCCGAAACACCATATATTTT

clone size: -
D gene: TRBD1
J gene: TRBJ2-7
V gene: TRBV5-1
CDR3 protein: CASSSRTGTEQGYF
CDR3 DNA: TGCGCCAGCAGCTCGAGGACAGGCACCGAACAGGGGTACTTC

clone size: -
D gene: -
J gene: TRBJ1-6
V gene: TRBV5-1
CDR3 protein: CASSLNPTGNNSPLHF
CDR3 DNA: TGCGCCAGCAGCTTGAACCCGACAGGAAATAATTCACCCCTCCACTTT

clone size: -
D gene: TRBD2
J gene: TRBJ2-1
V gene: TRBV3-1/TRBV3-2
CDR3 protein: CASSPRTSGEQFF
CDR3 DNA: TGTGCCAGCAGCCCCCGGACTAGCGGGGAGCAGTTCTTC

clone size: -
D gene: TRBD1
J gene: TRBJ1-5
V gene: TRBV18
CDR3 protein: CASSGQGGNQPQHF
CDR3 DNA: TGTGCCAGCTCAGGACAGGGAGGCAATCAGCCCCAGCATTTT

clone size: -
D gene: -
J gene: TRBJ1-1
V gene: TRBV5-1
CDR3 protein: CASSLAGGAAEAFF
CDR3 DNA: TGCGCCAGCAGCTTGGCCGGCGGGGCCGCTGAAGCTTTCTTT

clone size: -
D gene: TRBD1
J gene: TRBJ1-5
V gene: TRBV28
CDR3 protein: CASSPPGQQDSNQPQHF
CDR3 DNA: TGTGCCAGCAGTCCTCCGGGACAGCAAGATAGCAATCAGCCCCAGCATTTT

clone size: -
D gene: TRBD2
J gene: TRBJ2-2
V gene: TRBV4-2
CDR3 protein: CASSPLAGRRTGELFF
CDR3 DNA: TGTGCCAGCAGCCCTCTAGCGGGGCGGCGGACCGGGGAGCTGTTTTTT

clone size: many
D gene: -
J gene: TRBJ1-2
V gene: TRBV2
CDR3 protein: CASSETGGSNYGYTF
CDR3 DNA: TGTGCCAGCAGTGAGACCGGGGGATCGAACTATGGCTACACCTTC

clone size: -
D gene: -
J gene: TRBJ1-1
V gene: TRBV28
CDR3 protein: CASRVTAMNTEAFF
CDR3 DNA: TGTGCCAGCAGGGTGACAGCTATGAACACTGAAGCTTTCTTT